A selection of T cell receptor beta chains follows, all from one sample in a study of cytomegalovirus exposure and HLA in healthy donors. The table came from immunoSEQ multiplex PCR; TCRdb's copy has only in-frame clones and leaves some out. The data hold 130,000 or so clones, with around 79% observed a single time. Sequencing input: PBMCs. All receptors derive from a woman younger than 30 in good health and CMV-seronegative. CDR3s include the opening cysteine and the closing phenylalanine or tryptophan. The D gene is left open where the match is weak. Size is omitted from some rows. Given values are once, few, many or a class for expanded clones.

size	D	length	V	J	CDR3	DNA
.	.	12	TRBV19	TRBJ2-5	CASKDRQETQYF	TGTGCCAGTAAGGACAGACAAGAGACCCAGTACTTC
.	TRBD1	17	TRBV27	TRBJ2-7	CASSTQSGTGVFYEQYF	TGTGCCAGCAGTACCCAATCCGGGACAGGGGTTTTCTACGAGCAGTACTTC
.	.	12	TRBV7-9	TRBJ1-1	CASSLEGSEAFF	TGTGCCAGCAGCTTGGAGGGGTCTGAAGCTTTCTTT
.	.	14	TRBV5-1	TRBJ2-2	CASSFQANTGELFF	TGCGCCAGCAGCTTCCAGGCAAACACCGGGGAGCTGTTTTTT
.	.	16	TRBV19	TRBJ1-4	CASRPFVGQRNEKLFF	TGTGCCAGTAGACCGTTCGTCGGACAGCGTAATGAAAAACTGTTTTTT
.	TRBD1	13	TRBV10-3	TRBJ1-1	CAITQGQTTEAFF	TGTGCCATCACACAGGGACAGACCACTGAAGCTTTCTTT
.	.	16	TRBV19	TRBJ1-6	CASSIFGGAPGSPLHF	TGTGCCAGTAGTATTTTCGGGGGGGCTCCAGGGTCACCCCTCCACTTT
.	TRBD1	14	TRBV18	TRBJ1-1	CASSPGTANTEAFF	TGTGCCAGCTCACCAGGGACAGCGAACACTGAAGCTTTCTTT
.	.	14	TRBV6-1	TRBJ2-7	CASSVPGHSYEQYF	TGTGCCAGCAGTGTGCCAGGGCACTCCTACGAGCAGTACTTC
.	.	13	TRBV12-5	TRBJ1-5	CASGRGGRQPQHF	TGTGCTAGTGGCCGAGGGGGTCGTCAGCCCCAGCATTTT
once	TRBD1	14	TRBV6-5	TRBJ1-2	CASSSDRGAYGYTF	TGTGCCAGCAGCTCGGACAGGGGAGCCTATGGCTACACCTTC
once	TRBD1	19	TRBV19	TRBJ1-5	CASSADRGLSVGSNQPQHF	TGTGCCAGTAGTGCGGACAGGGGGCTCAGTGTGGGCAGCAATCAGCCCCAGCATTTT
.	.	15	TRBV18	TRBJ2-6	CASSPLNSGANVLTF	TGTGCCAGCTCACCACTAAACTCTGGGGCCAACGTCCTGACTTTC
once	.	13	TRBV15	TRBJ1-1	CATSRAPNTEAFF	TGTGCCACCAGCAGGGCCCCGAACACTGAAGCTTTCTTT
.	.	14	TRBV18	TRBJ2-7	CASSPGHLTHEQYF	TGTGCCAGCTCACCGGGACACTTAACCCACGAGCAGTACTTC
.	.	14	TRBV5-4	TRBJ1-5	CASSLLQINQPQHF	TGTGCCAGCAGCTTGCTACAGATAAATCAGCCCCAGCATTTT
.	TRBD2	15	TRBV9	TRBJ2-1	CATGGLAGGYNEQFF	TGTGCCACGGGAGGACTAGCGGGAGGGTACAATGAGCAGTTCTTC
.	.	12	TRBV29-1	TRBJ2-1	CSVWRGYNEQFF	TGCAGCGTTTGGAGGGGATACAATGAGCAGTTCTTC
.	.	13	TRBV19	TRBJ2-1	CASSVLTSNEQFF	TGTGCCAGTAGTGTTTTAACTAGCAATGAGCAGTTCTTC
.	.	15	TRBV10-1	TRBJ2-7	CASSVNRGGLAGQYF	TGCGCCAGCAGCGTTAACAGGGGAGGTCTCGCTGGGCAGTACTTC
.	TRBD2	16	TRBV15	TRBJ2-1	CATSRGASGNYNEQFF	TGTGCCACCAGCAGAGGAGCTAGCGGGAATTACAATGAGCAGTTCTTC
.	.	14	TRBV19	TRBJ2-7	CASSNFDGAYEQYF	TGTGCCAGTAGTAACTTTGACGGAGCCTACGAGCAGTACTTC
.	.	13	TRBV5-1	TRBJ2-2	CASSSGNTGELFF	TGCGCCAGCAGTTCAGGGAACACCGGGGAGCTGTTTTTT
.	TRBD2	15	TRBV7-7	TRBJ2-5	CASSEGTGGGETQYF	TGTGCCAGCAGCGAAGGGACTGGCGGGGGAGAGACCCAGTACTTC
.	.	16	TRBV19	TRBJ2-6	CASSMIRSSGANGLTF	TGTGCCAGTAGTATGATAAGGAGCTCTGGGGCCAACGGCCTGACTTTC
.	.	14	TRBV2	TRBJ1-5	CASSEGQGSQPQHF	TGTGCCAGCAGTGAGGGGCAGGGTTCGCAGCCCCAGCATTTT
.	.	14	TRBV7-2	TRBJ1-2	CASSFDGQSSGYTF	TGTGCCAGCAGCTTTGATGGCCAATCTAGTGGCTACACCTTC
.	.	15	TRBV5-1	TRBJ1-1	CASSLESGGNTEAFF	TGCGCCAGCAGCTTGGAATCTGGCGGGAACACTGAAGCTTTCTTT
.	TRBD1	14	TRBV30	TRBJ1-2	CAWRRDSGRAGYTF	TGTGCCTGGAGAAGGGACAGCGGGCGCGCCGGCTACACCTTC
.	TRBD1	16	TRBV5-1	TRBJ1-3	CASRLGTGGGRNTIYF	TGCGCCAGCAGACTTGGGACAGGGGGTGGACGAAACACCATATATTTT
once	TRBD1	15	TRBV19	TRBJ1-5	CASSERDSLHQPQHF	TGTGCCAGTAGTGAACGGGACAGCCTTCATCAGCCCCAGCATTTT
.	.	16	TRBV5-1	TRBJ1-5	CASSLAPGQPDQPQHF	TGCGCCAGCAGCTTGGCCCCCGGACAGCCGGATCAGCCCCAGCATTTT
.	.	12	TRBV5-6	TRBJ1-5	CASSARGQPQHF	TGTGCCAGCAGCGCCAGGGGTCAGCCCCAGCATTTT
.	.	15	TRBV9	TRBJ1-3	CASSETGFSGNTIYF	TGTGCCAGCAGTGAGACAGGTTTCTCTGGAAACACCATATATTTT
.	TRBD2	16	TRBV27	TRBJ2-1	CASSSSGTSVYNEQFF	TGTGCCAGCTCATCGTCCGGGACTAGCGTGTACAATGAGCAGTTCTTC
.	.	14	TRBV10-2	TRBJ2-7	CASSRVSEAYEQYF	TGCGCCAGCTCCCGGGTTTCCGAAGCCTACGAGCAGTACTTC
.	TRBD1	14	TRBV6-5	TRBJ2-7	CASSLQTGSGEQYF	TGTGCCAGCAGTCTCCAGACAGGGTCGGGCGAGCAGTACTTC
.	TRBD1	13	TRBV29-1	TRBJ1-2	CSVGQARDGGYTF	TGCAGCGTCGGACAGGCGAGAGATGGTGGCTACACCTTC
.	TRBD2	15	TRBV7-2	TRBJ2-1	CASRQQAGGINEQFF	TGTGCCAGCAGACAACAAGCGGGAGGAATCAATGAGCAGTTCTTC
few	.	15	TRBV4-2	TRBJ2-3	CASSQGAASTDTQYF	TGTGCCAGCAGCCAAGGAGCGGCTAGCACAGATACGCAGTATTTT
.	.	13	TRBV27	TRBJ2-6	CASMSSGANGLTF	TGTGCCAGTATGTCCTCTGGGGCCAACGGCCTGACTTTC
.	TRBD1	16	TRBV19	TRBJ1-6	CASSVVTGTGNSPLHF	TGTGCCAGTAGTGTCGTTACCGGGACAGGGAATTCACCCCTCCACTTT
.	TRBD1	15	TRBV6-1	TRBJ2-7	CASSEADRVGYEQYF	TGTGCCAGCAGTGAAGCGGACAGGGTGGGCTACGAGCAGTACTTC
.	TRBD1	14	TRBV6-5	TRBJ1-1	CASSFTGGASEAFF	TGTGCCAGCAGTTTCACAGGGGGCGCGTCTGAAGCTTTCTTT
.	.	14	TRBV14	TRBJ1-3	CASSPSYSGNTIYF	TGTGCCAGCAGCCCTTCGTACTCTGGAAACACCATATATTTT
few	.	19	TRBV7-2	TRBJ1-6	CASSLVGRGSRSYNSPLHF	TGTGCCAGCAGCTTAGTCGGCAGGGGATCCCGCTCCTATAATTCACCCCTCCACTTT
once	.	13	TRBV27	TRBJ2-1	CASSLQGNNEQFF	TGTGCCAGCAGTTTGCAGGGGAACAATGAGCAGTTCTTC
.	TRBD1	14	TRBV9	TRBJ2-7	CASSPKDRGYEQYF	TGTGCCAGCAGCCCCAAGGACAGGGGCTACGAGCAGTACTTC
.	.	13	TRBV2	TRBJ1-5	CASNQISNQPQHF	TGTGCCAGCAATCAGATTAGCAATCAGCCCCAGCATTTT
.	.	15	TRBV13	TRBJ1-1	CASSLGGGRGTEAFF	TGTGCCAGCAGCTTAGGTGGGGGCAGAGGCACTGAAGCTTTCTTT
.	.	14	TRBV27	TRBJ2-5	CASSLGGGQETQYF	TGTGCCAGCAGTTTGGGAGGCGGCCAGGAGACCCAGTACTTC
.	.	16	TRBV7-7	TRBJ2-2	CASSLAVGRNTGELFF	TGTGCCAGCAGCTTAGCGGTCGGGAGAAACACCGGGGAGCTGTTTTTT
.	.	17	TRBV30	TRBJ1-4	CAWGGALIPPTNEKLFF	TGTGCCTGGGGCGGGGCCCTTATACCTCCAACTAATGAAAAACTGTTTTTT